What follows are 32 T cell receptor beta chains derived from one specimen sequenced in a study of blood T cell repertoires in COVID-19. The data were produced by immunoSEQ multiplex PCR, yet TCRdb's version contains in-frame clones alone and is incomplete. The sample holds approximately 440,000 clones, 80% to 95% seen once. The sequencing input was PBMCs or T cells enriched from blood (not recorded which). These receptors were taken from a man between 18 and 29 years old who had recovered from COVID-19.

This chain joins TRBV27 and TRBJ1-5; 8 nucleotides match TRBD1. V was pared by 6 bases and J by 4 bases, with 2 bases of the junction left unmatched. The CDR3 runs to 13 residues. Germline CDR1 and CDR2: MNHEY and SMNVEV (reference sequence). The CDR3 DNA follows: TGTGCCAGCAGCCAGGGGGCAAATCAGCCCCAGCATTTT. This codes for CASSQGANQPQHF.

V and J are TRBV27 and TRBJ2-5; 7 nucleotides align to TRBD1. Per the germline V gene, CDR1 is MNHEY and CDR2 is SMNVEV (reference sequence). Trimming took 3 bases from V and 4 from J; bases not matched to a gene: 5. CDR3 size: 14 residues. The CDR3 region is CASSLRGPGETQYF. CDR3 coding DNA: TGTGCCAGCAGTTTGAGGGGGCCGGGAGAGACCCAGTACTTC.

The chain couples TRBV12-3 or TRBV12-4 to TRBJ1-1; the D gene is possibly TRBD1 (6 bases). The V gene lost 6 bases and the J gene lost 4 bases, with 12 bases spanning the gap. The CDR3 is 13 amino acids. The CDR3 DNA is TGTGCCAGCAGCAAGCAGGGGCGCACTGAAGCTTTCTTT. Translated: CASSKQGRTEAFF.

The chain combines TRBV5-8 with TRBJ1-1; 9 nucleotides match TRBD1. J was trimmed by 13 bases and V by 4 bases; bases with no gene match: 8. Germline V gene sequence: CDR1 SGHTS, CDR2 YDEGEE. The CDR3 consists of 12 residues. Here the CDR3 DNA reads TGTGCCAGCAGCCGCCGGGACAGGGATGTTTTCTTT. It translates to CASSRRDRDVFF.

The chain uses TRBV6-6 and TRBJ1-6; 9 nucleotides line up with TRBD1. V trimming: 5 bases; J trimming: 10 bases; junction bases outside the gene matches: 6. The length of the CDR3 is 14 residues. Germline CDR1 reads MNHNY; CDR2 reads SVGAGI (reference sequence). CDR3 protein: CASSPDRGKSPLHF. The CDR3 coding sequence is TGTGCCAGCAGTCCCGACAGGGGGAAATCACCCCTCCACTTT.

The chain uses TRBV3-1 (or the pseudogene TRBV3-2) and TRBJ1-3, with unresolved D. Trimming pared 1 base from V and 0 bases from J, leaving 13 bases between. The CDR3 is 17 residues long. Germline CDR1 reads LGHDT; CDR2 reads YNNKEL (reference sequence). The CDR3 region has the DNA TGTGCCAGCAGCCAAGCGGGAGCGGCTAGCTCTGGAAACACCATATATTTT. It is translated as CASSQAGAASSGNTIYF.

J is TRBJ1-1 and V is TRBV9; no clear D. The CDR3 contains 13 residues. Trimming removed 5 bases from V and 0 bases from J, with 8 bases in between. The germline V gene encodes CDR1 SGDLS and CDR2 YYNGEE. CDR3 region: CASRQFMNTEAFF. Here the CDR3 DNA reads TGTGCCAGCAGACAGTTCATGAACACTGAAGCTTTCTTT. The full variable domain, its missing parts supplied by reference TRBV9 and TRBJ1-1, is DSGVTQTPKHLITATGQRVTLRCSPRSGDLSVYWYQQSLDQGLQFLIQYYNGEERAKGNILERFSAQQFPDLHSELNLSSLELGDSALYFCASRQFMNTEAFFGQGTRLTVV.

The chain has TRBV18 and TRBJ2-7; no definite D call. Germline CDR1 reads KGHSH; CDR2 reads LQKENI. Trimming removed 3 bases from V and 1 base from J, with 10 bases in between. This CDR3 is 14 amino acids long. The CDR3 reads CASSPAASSYEQYF. Written as DNA, the CDR3 is TGTGCCAGCTCACCTGCGGCGAGTTCCTACGAGCAGTACTTC. The variable domain in full, completed from reference TRBV18 and TRBJ2-7, reads NAGVMQNPRHLVRRRGQEARLRCSPMKGHSHVYWYRQLPEEGLKFMVYLQKENIIDESGMPKERFSAEFPKEGPSILRIQQVVRGDSAAYFCASSPAASSYEQYFGPGTRLTVT.

The chain employs TRBV3-1 (or the pseudogene TRBV3-2) and TRBJ1-2; D gene ambiguous. The V gene's germline CDR1 is LGHDT and CDR2 YNNKEL (reference sequence). The CDR3 has 17 residues. The V end lost 0 bases, the J end lost 8 bases, and 22 bases lay between the germline ends. The CDR3 region has the DNA TGTGCCAGCAGCCAAGATATGTTAAGTGTTCGAGGCGGAGGCTACACCTTC. Protein sequence: CASSQDMLSVRGGGYTF.

This rearrangement joins TRBV7-2 to TRBJ1-5; no definite D call. The length of the CDR3 is 14 residues. Germline V gene lookup returns CDR1 SGHTA and CDR2 FQGNSA. The V and J ends lost 1 base and 9 bases respectively, with 13 bases between them. The DNA for the CDR3 is TGTGCCAGCAGCTTAGGAGACACGGCGAGGCCCCAGCATTTT. Its translation is CASSLGDTARPQHF.

This clone was counted a single time. The J gene is TRBJ1-6, the V gene TRBV4-1; D ambiguous. The germline gives CDR1 MGHRA, CDR2 YSYEKL. V was shortened by 2 bases and J by 7 bases, with 9 bases between the two germline ends. The CDR3 consists of 14 residues. CDR3 residues: CASSQRGPNSPLHF. DNA for the CDR3: TGCGCCAGCAGCCAAAGAGGCCCCAATTCACCCCTCCACTTT.

The gene calls are TRBV29-1 and TRBJ2-3, with 10 bases matching TRBD2. The CDR3 runs 13 residues. V lost 6 bases, J lost 1 base, and 1 base stayed unmatched. Germline V lookup: CDR1 SQVTM, CDR2 ANQGSEA. CDR3 bases: TGCAGCGTAGGGACTAGCGGCACAGATACGCAGTATTTT. It encodes CSVGTSGTDTQYF.

This chain links TRBV24-1 with TRBJ2-5, with 8 bases lining up with TRBD1. Germline loops: CDR1 KGHDR, CDR2 SFDVKD. Trimming cost V 3 bases and J 5 bases; bases outside gene matches: 7. The length of the CDR3 is 15 residues. CDR3 nucleotides: TGTGCCACCAGTGATCACCACAGGGGGTGGGAGACCCAGTACTTC. It specifies CATSDHHRGWETQYF.

The chain carries TRBV15 and TRBJ1-5, with D possibly being TRBD1 (6 bases). CDR1 and CDR2 from the germline V gene are LNHNV and YYDKDF (reference sequence). The CDR3 covers 12 residues. V was cut by 8 bases and J by 2 bases, with 7 bases left in between. CDR3 in DNA: TGTGCCACCGAGGGGGGCAATCAGCCCCAGCATTTT. Translating gives CATEGGNQPQHF.

The gene calls are TRBV7-9 and TRBJ2-7, with a weak D call TRBD2 (5 bases). CDR3 length: 13 amino acids. Per the germline V gene, CDR1 is SEHNR and CDR2 is FQNEAQ (reference sequence). V dropped 5 bases and J dropped 7 bases, with 15 bases sitting between them. The CDR3 reads CASSPGSAREQYF. In DNA, the CDR3 is TGTGCCAGCAGCCCGGGGTCTGCGAGGGAGCAGTACTTC.

The CDR3 nucleotides are TGTGCCAGCAGTGATTGGGGGCGGGAGCTGTTTTTT. Protein product: CASSDWGRELFF. This chain uses TRBV6-1 with TRBJ2-2; D perhaps matches TRBD1 (6 bases). Germline V CDR1 and CDR2: MNHNS, SASEGT. Trimming left V 3 bases short and J 9 bases short, with 8 bases between. The CDR3 length is 12 residues.

The chain uses TRBV23-1 and TRBJ2-7; 8 nucleotides line up with TRBD1. TRBV23-1 has ORF status, its function being uncertain. The V gene end was trimmed by 7 bases and the J gene end by 6 bases; junction bases not matched to a gene: 14. CDR3 length: 15 amino acids. CDR3 nucleotide sequence: TGCGCCAGCATATTCCAGGGACAGGTGATCCGCGAGCAGTACTTC. Encoded protein: CASIFQGQVIREQYF.

The chain has TRBV14 and TRBJ1-1; D gene unclear. V lost 0 bases and J 4 bases, leaving 9 bases between the germline ends. Germline CDR1 is SGHDN and CDR2 is FVKESK. The CDR3 totals 14 residues. This CDR3 reads CASSQDTEGTEAFF. CDR3 bases: TGTGCCAGCAGCCAAGATACGGAGGGCACTGAAGCTTTCTTT.

CDR3 DNA: TGTGCCAGCAGCCGAGGGCTACCTAGCACAGATACGCAGTATTTT. This sequence encodes CASSRGLPSTDTQYF. V gene TRBV7-9 combines with J gene TRBJ2-3; tentatively, D is TRBD2 (5 bases). The CDR3 consists of 15 residues. Trimming shortened V by 5 bases and J by 0 bases, and 12 bases separated the two germline ends. Germline V CDR1 and CDR2: SEHNR, FQNEAQ (reference sequence).

J is TRBJ2-5 and V is TRBV20-1; D not certain. The CDR3 is 11 amino acids. Germline CDR1 is DFQATT and CDR2 is SNEGSKA (reference sequence). Between the trimmed V and J ends, which lost 2 bases and 5 bases, there was a span of 6 bases. The CDR3 region has the DNA TGCAGTGCTAGATTTGCGGAGACCCAGTACTTC. Translation: CSARFAETQYF.

The J gene is TRBJ2-5, the V gene TRBV7-3; TRBD2 matches at 7 bases. Trimming removed 5 bases from V and 5 bases from J; junction bases left unmatched: 8. This CDR3 is 14 amino acids long. The germline gives CDR1 SGHTA, CDR2 FQGTGA. The CDR3 sequence is CASSPFGSGETQYF. CDR3 DNA sequence: TGTGCCAGCAGCCCCTTCGGTAGCGGGGAGACCCAGTACTTC.

The CDR3 loop reads CASSLGIPGDGYTF. CDR3 DNA sequence: TGCGCCAGCAGCTTGGGAATCCCCGGAGATGGCTACACCTTC. The chain joins TRBV5-1 to TRBJ1-2; D not certain. Germline V gene data show CDR1 as SGHRS and CDR2 as YFSETQ. The V gene lost 0 bases and the J gene lost 6 bases, with 12 bases spanning the gap. The CDR3 has 14 amino acids. The variable domain in full, completed from reference TRBV5-1 and TRBJ1-2, reads KAGVTQTPRYLIKTRGQQVTLSCSPISGHRSVSWYQQTPGQGLQFLFEYFSETQRNKGNFPGRFSGRQFSNSRSEMNVSTLELGDSALYLCASSLGIPGDGYTFGSGTRLTVV.

This chain joins TRBV2 and TRBJ1-5; a possible D gene is TRBD1 (5 bases). The CDR3 is 13 amino acids. The V gene's germline CDR1 is SNHLY and CDR2 FYNNEI. V was pared by 1 base and J by 4 bases, with 5 bases between. The CDR3 coding sequence is TGTGCCAGCAGTGAAGAGGGGAATCAGCCCCAGCATTTT. This encodes CASSEEGNQPQHF.

V and J are TRBV5-4 and TRBJ1-1; D is ambiguous. Trimming cost V 4 bases and J 5 bases, with 15 bases left between them. From germline, CDR1 is SGHNT and CDR2 YYREEE (reference sequence). The CDR3 consists of 14 residues. CDR3 DNA sequence: TGTGCCAGCAGCGTCTTCGGGGAAGGAACTGAAGCTTTCTTT. This gives the protein CASSVFGEGTEAFF.

V and J are TRBV27 and TRBJ1-4; D is perhaps TRBD1 (6 bases). Germline loops: CDR1 MNHEY, CDR2 SMNVEV (reference sequence). V dropped 5 bases and J dropped 6 bases, with 13 bases sitting between them. The CDR3 extends over 14 amino acids. CDR3 sequence: CASSPIQGYEKLFF. CDR3 nucleotide sequence: TGTGCCAGCAGTCCTATACAGGGTTATGAAAAACTGTTTTTT.

This rearrangement joins TRBV27 to TRBJ2-7; perhaps TRBD1 as D (6 bases). Germline V gene data show CDR1 as MNHEY and CDR2 as SMNVEV (reference sequence). The CDR3 consists of 16 residues. V was cut by 6 bases and J by 3 bases, with 21 bases left in between. CDR3 DNA sequence: TGTGCCAGCAGACGAACGTACCGGGACATAAACTACGAGCAGTACTTC. Protein product: CASRRTYRDINYEQYF.

The chain combines TRBV12-3 or TRBV12-4 with TRBJ2-3; no definite D call. V lost 6 bases and J lost 2, with 3 bases in between. The CDR3 runs to 11 residues. Written as DNA, the CDR3 is TGTGCCAGCAGCTACACAGATACGCAGTATTTT. This encodes CASSYTDTQYF.

The J gene is TRBJ2-1, the V gene TRBV3-1 (or the pseudogene TRBV3-2); 7 bases map to TRBD2. In germline, CDR1 is LGHDT, CDR2 YNNKEL (reference sequence). The CDR3 covers 15 residues. V was clipped by 1 base and J by 9 bases; unmatched bases: 9. The CDR3 loop reads CASSQGGTMASEQFF. DNA for the CDR3: TGTGCCAGCAGCCAAGGCGGGACTATGGCTAGTGAGCAGTTCTTC.

V and J are TRBV19 and TRBJ1-2, with TRBD1 matching 10 bases. J gave up 4 bases and V 6 bases, and 8 bases lay outside the gene matches. The CDR3 has 15 residues. Germline CDR1 reads LNHDA; CDR2 reads SQIVND (reference sequence). CDR3 nucleotides: TGTGCCAGTAGCCCCGGGACAGGGGATACCTATGGCTACACCTTC. Encoded protein: CASSPGTGDTYGYTF.

The chain has TRBV7-2 and TRBJ1-2; D unclear. The CDR3 covers 13 residues. V dropped 4 bases and J dropped 8 bases, with 14 bases sitting between them. Germline CDR1 is SGHTA and CDR2 is FQGNSA. CDR3 protein: CASSSSGVGGYTF. In nucleotides, the CDR3 is TGTGCCAGCAGCTCCTCGGGAGTCGGCGGCTACACCTTC.

The CDR3 region is CASSLRTSGGVTDTQYF. CDR3 in DNA: TGCGCCAGCAGCTTGAGGACTAGCGGGGGGGTCACAGATACGCAGTATTTT. This chain connects TRBV5-1 to TRBJ2-3; 15 bases line up with TRBD2. This CDR3 has 17 amino acids. V shed 1 base and J 2 bases; nucleotides not matched to a gene: 2. Germline V CDR1 and CDR2: SGHRS, YFSETQ.

This chain links TRBV29-1 with TRBJ2-5; TRBD1 agrees at 7 bases. Losses at the gene ends were 6 bases for V and 6 bases for J; bases not matched to a gene: 16. The CDR3 contains 15 residues. The germline gives CDR1 SQVTM, CDR2 ANQGSEA. The CDR3 region has the DNA TGCAGCGTAATCCCCCCGCCTACAGGGGAAAAGACCCAGTACTTC. It specifies CSVIPPPTGEKTQYF.